The 10 T cell receptor beta chains reported below all come from one sample, sequenced in a study of OX40 agonist ivuxolimab in advanced cancers. Libraries were prepared by immunoSEQ multiplex PCR; TCRdb keeps only in-frame clonotypes and omits some of them. The sample includes about 43,000 clones, approximately 83% of them seen just once. The starting material was CD4+ or CD8+ T cells sorted from blood, obtained in a trial of the OX40 agonist ivuxolimab. Source of these receptors: an adult with an advanced solid tumor such as melanoma, head and neck, liver or kidney cancer.

This clone was counted a single time. The genes are TRBV7-9 and TRBJ2-2; D is perhaps TRBD2 (5 bases). This CDR3 region has 11 residues. Per the germline V gene, CDR1 is SEHNR and CDR2 is FQNEAQ (reference sequence). The V end was cut by 6 bases, the J end by 7 bases, with 6 bases between. The CDR3 nucleotides read TGTGCCAGCAGGGCGGGCGGGGAGCTGTTTTTT. The encoded protein is CASRAGGELFF.

The chain joins TRBV5-1 to TRBJ2-5, with TRBD2 matching over 16 bases. Germline CDR1 SGHRS, CDR2 YFSETQ. The CDR3 totals 21 residues. The junction had 19 bases not matched to a gene; V was cut back by 4 bases and J by 4 bases. The CDR3 here is CASSLGTSGGAFVIYRETQYF. CDR3 DNA sequence: TGCGCCAGCAGCCTGGGGACTAGCGGGGGGGCATTTGTGATCTACCGAGAGACCCAGTACTTC.

The sample holds one count of this clone. The genes are TRBV9 and TRBJ1-2; D is ambiguous. CDR3 size: 17 residues. Germline V lookup: CDR1 SGDLS, CDR2 YYNGEE. V lost 0 bases, J lost 2 bases, and 17 bases lay in between. CDR3: CASSVDGRHEGNYGYTF. The CDR3 DNA reads TGTGCCAGCAGCGTAGACGGGCGACACGAAGGAAACTATGGCTACACCTTC.

J is TRBJ2-7 and V is TRBV29-1; 10 bases map to TRBD2. The CDR3 runs 13 residues. The germline V gene has CDR1 SQVTM and CDR2 ANQGSEA. The CDR3 region has the DNA TGCAGTTTCACTAGCGGGGCCTCCTACGAGCAGTACTTC. This sequence encodes CSFTSGASYEQYF.

This chain uses TRBV7-3 with TRBJ2-1; D is perhaps TRBD2 (6 bases). V shed 3 bases and J shed 5 bases, with 14 bases lying between them. The CDR3 contains 15 residues. Germline loops: CDR1 SGHTA, CDR2 FQGTGA. The CDR3 spells CASSFGSAQDNEQFF. CDR3 bases: TGTGCCAGCAGCTTCGGGAGTGCCCAAGACAATGAGCAGTTCTTC.

The rearrangement uses TRBV19 and TRBJ1-4; D remains unclear. The CDR3 runs to 14 residues. Germline V gives CDR1 LNHDA, CDR2 SQIVND (reference sequence). Trimming pared 4 bases from V and 0 bases from J, leaving 6 bases between. CDR3 in DNA: TGTGCCAGTAGTAGGACGGCAACTAATGAAAAACTGTTTTTT. Translation gives CASSRTATNEKLFF.

The chain uses TRBV7-9 and TRBJ2-2, with 7 bases that match TRBD1. With V trimmed by 1 base and J by 1 base, 3 bases remained unmatched. The CDR3 sequence is 16 residues long. The V gene's germline CDR1 is SEHNR and CDR2 FQNEAQ (reference sequence). The CDR3 bases are TGTGCCAGCAGCTTAGTAGGGACAGAGAACACCGGGGAGCTGTTTTTT. This codes for CASSLVGTENTGELFF.

The chain uses TRBV7-6 and TRBJ2-5; 10 nucleotides agree with TRBD1. V lost 1 base, J lost 3 bases, and 2 bases stayed unmatched. The CDR3 has 15 residues. Looked up from germline, CDR1 is SGHVS and CDR2 is FNYEAQ. CDR3 residues: CASSLEGTGEETQYF. DNA of the CDR3: TGTGCCAGCAGCTTAGAGGGGACAGGGGAAGAGACCCAGTACTTC.

V is TRBV5-4 and J is TRBJ2-2; 13 nucleotides match TRBD2. The CDR3 is 16 amino acids. V lost 2 bases to trimming and J lost 3 bases; unmatched junction nucleotides: 1. CDR1 SGHNT and CDR2 YYREEE come from the germline V gene (reference sequence). The CDR3 DNA reads TGTGCCAGCAGCTTAGGACTAGCGGGGGACACCGGGGAGCTGTTTTTT. Translation: CASSLGLAGDTGELFF.

The V call is TRBV11-1, the J call TRBJ2-5, with 8 nucleotides matching TRBD2. There are 16 residues in the CDR3. CDR1 is SGHAT and CDR2 is FQDESV in the germline V gene (reference sequence). J gave up 2 bases and V 4 bases, and 9 bases lay outside the gene matches. The CDR3 DNA follows: TGTGCCAGCAGCTCGCAGGGACTAGGCTATCAAGAGACCCAGTACTTC. This gives the protein CASSSQGLGYQETQYF.